This T cell receptor beta chain is from a study of T cell responses to AZD1222 COVID-19 vaccine. Study conclusions and caveats: Donors in the cohort were predominantly white British and more often female, and clonal diversity was possibly underestimated. Repertoires were obtained solely post-peak T cell response. Reportedly, nearly half the spike-specific TCRs target unmutated variant regions. Seropositive at baseline were only 5 or 6 AZD1222 recipients.

V was cut by 1 base and J by 3 bases, with 8 bases left in between. CDR1 and CDR2 (germline): SGHKS, YYEKEE (reference sequence). The length of the CDR3 is 14 residues. Profiling relied on immunoSEQ multiplex PCR, and the TCRdb table lists in-frame clones only, not all of them. The data hold around 91,000 clones, with approximately 90% observed a single time. Details on this clone: Antigen: not known.

This receptor was identified in an adult who received the AZD1222 COVID-19 vaccine. The sequenced sample was peripheral blood, obtained 28 days after the second AZD1222 dose. The V gene is TRBV5-5, the J gene TRBJ1-5, with D unresolved. The CDR3 is CASSLTQNNQPQHF. The CDR3 DNA follows: TGTGCCAGCAGCTTGACCCAGAACAATCAGCCCCAGCATTTT.